Listed here is a single TCR beta chain. No antigen is known for it. The record originates from a study of cytomegalovirus exposure and HLA in healthy donors. CDR1 and CDR2 (germline): MDHEN, SYDVKM. The CDR3 runs 14 residues. V was trimmed by 4 bases and J by 0 bases, leaving 10 bases between them. PCR involved 60 Vbeta and 13 Jbeta primers. Some clones are missing from TCRdb's copy, which holds only in-frame ones; the method was immunoSEQ multiplex PCR. The sample includes 140,000 to 150,000 clones, around 80% of them seen just once. Regarding the study as a whole: Researchers counted around 150 TCR beta chains as cytomegalovirus-associated.

The sequence came from a woman aged 55 to 70 in good health and CMV-seropositive. The sequenced sample was PBMCs. The chain links TRBV28 to TRBJ2-7, with D uncertain. The CDR3 protein is CASSWAGNSYEQYF. CDR3 in DNA: TGTGCCAGCAGTTGGGCTGGAAACTCCTACGAGCAGTACTTC.